The source of this T cell receptor (beta chain) is a study of shared clonotypes between healthy human individuals. Investigators spread the genomic DNA of each subset evenly over several immunoSEQ plates. The sorted-subset replicate PCRs were given around 190 ng DNA, which is tens of thousands of T cell genomes. The assay was immunoSEQ multiplex PCR, and TCRdb's table has in-frame clones only and misses some. In the table there are about 2,100,000 clones, just over 90% of which are singletons. Study findings and constraints: Few donors restricted represented genetic and exposure-history diversity. Naive subsets, compared against memory subsets, generally had larger estimated richness values.

V gave up 4 bases and J gave up 3 bases; unmatched junction bases: 9. Germline CDR1 reads SGHTS; CDR2 reads YDEGEE. The CDR3 loop spans 17 amino acids. Naive CD8 cells, CD45RO-negative and positively selected for CCR7, excluded terminally differentiated effector memory CD45RA+ cells. To note about this clone: Its specificity is unknown.

This clonotype was sampled from a man younger than 30 in good health. Some clones in this sample may be carry-over from other donors' samples. The rearrangement uses TRBV5-8 and TRBJ2-1, with 11 bases aligning to TRBD2. Sequencing was performed on naive CD8+ T cells from PBMCs. The CDR3 loop is CASSAGSGRVFYNEQFF. CDR3 bases: TGTGCCAGCAGCGCAGGTAGCGGGAGGGTCTTCTACAATGAGCAGTTCTTC.